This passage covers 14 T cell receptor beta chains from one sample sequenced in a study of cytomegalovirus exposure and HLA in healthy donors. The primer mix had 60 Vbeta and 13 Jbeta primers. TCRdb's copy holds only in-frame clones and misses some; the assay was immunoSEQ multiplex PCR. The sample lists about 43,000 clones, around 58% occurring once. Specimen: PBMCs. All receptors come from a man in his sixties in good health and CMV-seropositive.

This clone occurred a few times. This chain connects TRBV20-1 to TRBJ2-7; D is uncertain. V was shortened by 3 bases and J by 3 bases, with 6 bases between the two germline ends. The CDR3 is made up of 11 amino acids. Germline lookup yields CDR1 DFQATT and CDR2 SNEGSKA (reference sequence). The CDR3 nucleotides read TGCAGTGCTAGTGTCCTCTACGAGCAGTACTTC. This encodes CSASVLYEQYF.

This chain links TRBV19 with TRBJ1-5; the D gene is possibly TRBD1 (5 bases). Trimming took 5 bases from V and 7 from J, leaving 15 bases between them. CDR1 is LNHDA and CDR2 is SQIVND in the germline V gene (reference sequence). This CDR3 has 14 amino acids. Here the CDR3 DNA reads TGTGCCAGTAGTTGGGGGGGGGTAGGCCAGCCCCAGCATTTT. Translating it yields CASSWGGVGQPQHF.

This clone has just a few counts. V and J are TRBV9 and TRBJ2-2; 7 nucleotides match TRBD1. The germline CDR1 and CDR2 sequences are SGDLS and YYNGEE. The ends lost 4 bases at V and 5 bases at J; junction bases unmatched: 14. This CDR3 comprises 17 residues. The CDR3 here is CASSHSLTGDVTGELFF. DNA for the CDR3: TGTGCCAGCAGCCACTCCCTTACAGGGGATGTGACCGGGGAGCTGTTTTTT.

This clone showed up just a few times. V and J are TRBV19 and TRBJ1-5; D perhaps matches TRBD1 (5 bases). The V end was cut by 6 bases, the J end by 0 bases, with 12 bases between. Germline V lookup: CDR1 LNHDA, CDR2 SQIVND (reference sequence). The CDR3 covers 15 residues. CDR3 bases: TGTGCCAGTAGGACGGGGGAACATAGCAATCAGCCCCAGCATTTT. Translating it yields CASRTGEHSNQPQHF.

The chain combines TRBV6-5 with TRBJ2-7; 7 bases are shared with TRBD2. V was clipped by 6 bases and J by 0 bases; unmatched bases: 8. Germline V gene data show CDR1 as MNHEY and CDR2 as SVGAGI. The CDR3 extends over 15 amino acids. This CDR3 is CASRPGLGASYEQYF. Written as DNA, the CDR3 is TGTGCCAGCAGGCCCGGACTAGGAGCCTCCTACGAGCAGTACTTC.

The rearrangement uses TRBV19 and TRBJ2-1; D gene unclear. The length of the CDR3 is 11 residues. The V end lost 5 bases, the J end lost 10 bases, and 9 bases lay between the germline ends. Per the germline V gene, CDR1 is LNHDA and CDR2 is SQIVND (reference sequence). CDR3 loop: CASSEIREQFF. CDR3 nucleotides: TGTGCCAGTAGTGAAATTAGAGAGCAGTTCTTC.

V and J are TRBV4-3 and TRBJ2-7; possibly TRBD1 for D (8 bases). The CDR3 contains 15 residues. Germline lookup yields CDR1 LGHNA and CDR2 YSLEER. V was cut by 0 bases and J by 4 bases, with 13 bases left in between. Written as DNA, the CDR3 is TGCGCCAGCAGCCAAGATCACAGGGGGGGGTACGAGCAGTACTTC. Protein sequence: CASSQDHRGGYEQYF.

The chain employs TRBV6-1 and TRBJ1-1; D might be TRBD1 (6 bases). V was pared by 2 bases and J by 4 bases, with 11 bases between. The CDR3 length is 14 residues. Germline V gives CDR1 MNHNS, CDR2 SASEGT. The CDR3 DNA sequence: TGTGCCAGCAGTGAAAACAGGGCGGGCACTGAAGCTTTCTTT. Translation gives CASSENRAGTEAFF.

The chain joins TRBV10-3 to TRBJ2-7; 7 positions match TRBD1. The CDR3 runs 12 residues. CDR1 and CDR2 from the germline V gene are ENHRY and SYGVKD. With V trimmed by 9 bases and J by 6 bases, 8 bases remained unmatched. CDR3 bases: TGTGCCATAAAGACAGGGAAAGGCGAGCAGTACTTC. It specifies CAIKTGKGEQYF.

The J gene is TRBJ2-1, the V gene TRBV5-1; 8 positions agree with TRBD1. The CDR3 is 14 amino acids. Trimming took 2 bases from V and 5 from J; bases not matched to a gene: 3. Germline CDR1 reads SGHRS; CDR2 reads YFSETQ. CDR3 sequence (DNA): TGCGCCAGCAGCTTTGGACAGGGCCACAATGAGCAGTTCTTC. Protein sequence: CASSFGQGHNEQFF.

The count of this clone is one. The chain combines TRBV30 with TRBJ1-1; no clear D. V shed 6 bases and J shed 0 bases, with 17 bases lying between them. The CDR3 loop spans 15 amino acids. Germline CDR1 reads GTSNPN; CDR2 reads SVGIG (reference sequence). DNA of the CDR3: TGTGCCTGCCTCACACCCCACAGAATGAACACTGAAGCTTTCTTT. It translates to CACLTPHRMNTEAFF. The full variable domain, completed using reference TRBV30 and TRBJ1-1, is SQTIHQWPATLVQPVGSPLSLECTVEGTSNPNLYWYRQAAGRGLQLLFYSVGIGQISSEVPQNLSASRPQDRQFILSSKKLLLSDSGFYLCACLTPHRMNTEAFFGQGTRLTVV.

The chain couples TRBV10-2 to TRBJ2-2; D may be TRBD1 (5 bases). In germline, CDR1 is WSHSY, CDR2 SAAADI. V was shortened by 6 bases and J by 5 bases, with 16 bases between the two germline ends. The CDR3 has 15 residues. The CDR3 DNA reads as TGCGCCAGCAGAGACACAGGTGAGAGGACCGGGGAGCTGTTTTTT. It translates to CASRDTGERTGELFF.

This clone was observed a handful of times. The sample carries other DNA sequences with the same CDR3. CDR3 in DNA: TGCGCCAGCAGCCAAGATTCACCCGGGACTAGGACCCTCTACAATGAGCAGTTCTTC. It translates to CASSQDSPGTRTLYNEQFF. The chain has TRBV4-1 and TRBJ2-1; TRBD2 matches at 8 bases. The CDR3 consists of 19 residues. J lost 3 bases, V lost 0 bases, and 13 bases had no gene match. CDR1 and CDR2 (germline): MGHRA, YSYEKL.

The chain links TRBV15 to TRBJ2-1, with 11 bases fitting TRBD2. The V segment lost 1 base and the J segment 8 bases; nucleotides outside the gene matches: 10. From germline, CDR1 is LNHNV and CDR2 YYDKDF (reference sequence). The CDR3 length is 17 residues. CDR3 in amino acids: CATSRATLAGAVDEQFF. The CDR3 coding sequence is TGTGCCACCAGCAGAGCCACACTAGCGGGAGCTGTAGATGAGCAGTTCTTC.